This T cell receptor beta chain was identified in a study of OX40 agonist ivuxolimab in advanced cancers. Study overall: Allowance was made for prior anti-PD-1, anti-PD-L1 or anti-CTLA-4 therapy, and around 44% had some. Findings and caveats of the study: Expanded clones were, on average, more numerous among CD8+ T cells than CD4+. The study observed clonal expansion of CD4+ and CD8+ blood T cells by week 6 at 0.1 to 3.0 mg/kg.

Profiled with immunoSEQ multiplex PCR; TCRdb holds only in-frame clones, not every one. The table includes 60,000 to 65,000 clones, about 81% detected once. Concerning this clone: What it binds is unknown.

Individuals having autoimmune disease history or systemic immunosuppression were not enrolled. The V segment lost 0 bases and the J segment 7 bases; nucleotides outside the gene matches: 9. Germline V gene lookup returns CDR1 LGHNA and CDR2 YNFKEQ. This CDR3 has 15 residues. The chain joins TRBV4-2 to TRBJ2-7, with 7 bases fitting TRBD2. The TCR sequence derives from an adult with an advanced solid tumor such as melanoma, head and neck, liver or kidney cancer. Sequenced here: CD4+ or CD8+ T cells sorted from blood, sampled in a trial of the OX40 agonist ivuxolimab. The CDR3 nucleotides are TGTGCCAGCAGCCAAGACAGCGCTCTCGGGAGGGAGCAGTACTTC. Protein product: CASSQDSALGREQYF.